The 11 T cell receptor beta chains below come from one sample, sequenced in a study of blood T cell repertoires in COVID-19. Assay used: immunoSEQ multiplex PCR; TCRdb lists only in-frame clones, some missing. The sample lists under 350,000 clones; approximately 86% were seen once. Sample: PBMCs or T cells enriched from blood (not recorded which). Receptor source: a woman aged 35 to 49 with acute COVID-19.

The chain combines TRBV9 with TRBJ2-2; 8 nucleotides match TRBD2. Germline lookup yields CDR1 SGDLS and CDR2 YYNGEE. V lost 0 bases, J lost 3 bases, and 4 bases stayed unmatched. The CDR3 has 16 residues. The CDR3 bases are TGTGCCAGCAGCGTAGGTGGCGGGGGGCACACCGGGGAGCTGTTTTTT. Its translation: CASSVGGGGHTGELFF.

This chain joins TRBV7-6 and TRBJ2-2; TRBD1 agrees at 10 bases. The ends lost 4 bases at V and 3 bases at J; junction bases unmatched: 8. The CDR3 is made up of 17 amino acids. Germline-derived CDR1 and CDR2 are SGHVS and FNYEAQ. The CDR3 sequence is CASSSIPGQGYTGELFF. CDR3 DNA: TGTGCCAGCAGCTCCATTCCGGGACAGGGGTACACCGGGGAGCTGTTTTTT.

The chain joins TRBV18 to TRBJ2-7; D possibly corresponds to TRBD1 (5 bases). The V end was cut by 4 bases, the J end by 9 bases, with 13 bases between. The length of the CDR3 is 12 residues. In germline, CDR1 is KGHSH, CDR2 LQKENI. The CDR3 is CASSQQEERQYF. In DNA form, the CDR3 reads TGTGCCAGCTCACAACAGGAAGAACGGCAGTACTTC.

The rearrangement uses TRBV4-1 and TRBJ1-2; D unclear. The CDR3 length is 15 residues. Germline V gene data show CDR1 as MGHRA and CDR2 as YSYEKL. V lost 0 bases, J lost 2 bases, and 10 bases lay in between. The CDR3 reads CASSQDSSRNYGYTF. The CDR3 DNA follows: TGCGCCAGCAGCCAAGATTCGTCCAGGAACTATGGCTACACCTTC.

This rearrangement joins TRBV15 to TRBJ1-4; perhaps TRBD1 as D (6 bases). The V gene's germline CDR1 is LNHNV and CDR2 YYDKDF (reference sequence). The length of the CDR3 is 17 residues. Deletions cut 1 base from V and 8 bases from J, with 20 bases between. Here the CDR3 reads CATSRGSRGARAEKLFF. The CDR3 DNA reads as TGTGCCACCAGCAGAGGTTCTCGGGGGGCGAGAGCGGAAAAACTGTTTTTT.

CDR3 amino acids: CASSPQPGLNQPQHF. In DNA, the CDR3 is TGTGCCAGCAGCCCCCAACCGGGACTTAATCAGCCCCAGCATTTT. The chain recombines TRBV7-2 with TRBJ1-5, with D tentatively TRBD1 (5 bases). The CDR3 covers 15 residues. Germline assignment: CDR1 SGHTA and CDR2 FQGNSA. Trimming pared 5 bases from V and 4 bases from J, leaving 15 bases between. Looking up the rest from reference TRBV7-2 and TRBJ1-5 gives the full variable domain: GAGVSQSPSNKVTEKGKDVELRCDPISGHTALYWYRQSLGQGLEFLIYFQGNSAPDKSGLPSDRFSAERTGGSVSTLTIQRTQQEDSAVYLCASSPQPGLNQPQHFGDGTRLSIL.

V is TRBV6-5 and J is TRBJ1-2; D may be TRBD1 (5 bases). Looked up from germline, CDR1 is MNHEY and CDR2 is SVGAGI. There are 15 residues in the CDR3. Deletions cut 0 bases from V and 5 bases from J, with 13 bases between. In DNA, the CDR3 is TGTGCCAGCAGTTACTCCAACGGGGGGAAATATGGCTACACCTTC. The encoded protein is CASSYSNGGKYGYTF.

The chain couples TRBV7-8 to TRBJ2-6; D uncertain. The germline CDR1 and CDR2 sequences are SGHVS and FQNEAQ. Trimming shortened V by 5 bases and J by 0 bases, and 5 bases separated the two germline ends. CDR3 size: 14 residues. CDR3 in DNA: TGTGCCAGCAGCCTCGTCTCTGGGGCCAACGTCCTGACTTTC. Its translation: CASSLVSGANVLTF.

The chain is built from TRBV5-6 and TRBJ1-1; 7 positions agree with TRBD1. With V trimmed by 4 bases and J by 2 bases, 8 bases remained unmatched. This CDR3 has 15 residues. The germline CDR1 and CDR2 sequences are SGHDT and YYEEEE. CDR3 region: CASSGATGFNTEAFF. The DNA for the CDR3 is TGTGCCAGCAGCGGGGCGACAGGGTTCAACACTGAAGCTTTCTTT.

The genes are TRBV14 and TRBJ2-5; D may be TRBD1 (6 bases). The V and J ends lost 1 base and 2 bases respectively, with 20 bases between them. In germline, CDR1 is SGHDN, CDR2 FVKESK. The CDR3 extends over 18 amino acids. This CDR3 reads CASSQGHGAGALQETQYF. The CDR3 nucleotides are TGTGCCAGCAGCCAAGGTCATGGGGCAGGGGCTTTACAAGAGACCCAGTACTTC.

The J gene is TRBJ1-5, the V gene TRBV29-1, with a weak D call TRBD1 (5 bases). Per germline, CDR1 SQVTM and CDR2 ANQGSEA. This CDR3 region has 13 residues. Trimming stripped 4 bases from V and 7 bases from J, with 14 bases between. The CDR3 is CSVAGGLGQPQHF. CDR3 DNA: TGCAGCGTTGCGGGGGGGTTGGGGCAGCCCCAGCATTTT.